A selection of T cell receptor beta chains follows, all from one sample in a study of T cell responses to AZD1222 COVID-19 vaccine. Sequencing used immunoSEQ multiplex PCR; TCRdb keeps in-frame clones, though not all of them. The table records fewer than 150,000 clones, approximately 92% of them present only once. The sample was peripheral blood, taken 28 days after the second AZD1222 dose. The receptors shown here come from an adult who received the AZD1222 COVID-19 vaccine. Both conserved end residues are part of each CDR3. The D gene is left open where the match is weak. Only some rows state a clone size, as once, few, many or a class for expanded clones.

abundance | j_gene | d_gene | v_gene | CDR3nt | CDR3aa
. | TRBJ1-2 | TRBD1 | TRBV2 | TGTGCCAGCAGTCCCAGACAGGGGTACTATGGCTACACCTTC | CASSPRQGYYGYTF
. | TRBJ2-7 | TRBD1 | TRBV3-1/TRBV3-2 | TGTGCCAGCAGCCAAGATAGGGACAGCCCTTACGAGCAGTACTTC | CASSQDRDSPYEQYF
once | TRBJ2-2 | TRBD1 | TRBV5-1 | TGCGCCAGCAGCTTGGGACAGGGCGGCACCGGGGAGCTGTTTTTT | CASSLGQGGTGELFF
. | TRBJ2-7 | . | TRBV10-3 | TGTGCCATCACCGAGTCGGTAGTCATCGGGGGAGAGCAGTACTTC | CAITESVVIGGEQYF
once | TRBJ2-7 | TRBD1 | TRBV12-5 | TGTGCTAGTGGTTTGACCCCAGGACAGGGAACCTCCTACGAGCAGTACTTC | CASGLTPGQGTSYEQYF
once | TRBJ1-5 | . | TRBV20-1 | TGCAGTGCTAGAGGGGGTCAGCCCCAGCATTTT | CSARGGQPQHF
. | TRBJ1-1 | . | TRBV6-6 | TGTGCCAGCAGCCTCCCGCAGGGTGGGAACACTGAAGCTTTCTTT | CASSLPQGGNTEAFF
. | TRBJ1-1 | . | TRBV2 | TGTGCCAGCAGGGGAGACAGTGTGGACACTGAAGCTTTCTTT | CASRGDSVDTEAFF
. | TRBJ2-1 | TRBD1 | TRBV5-6 | TGTGCCAGCAGCTTGGAACAGGGGGCTGAGCAGTTCTTC | CASSLEQGAEQFF
. | TRBJ1-2 | . | TRBV5-1 | TGCGCCAGCAGCTTGACCGACCAGACGAGCGGCTTCGATGGCTACACCTTC | CASSLTDQTSGFDGYTF
. | TRBJ2-3 | TRBD2 | TRBV7-2 | TGTGCCAGCAGCTTAGGAGGAGCGGGGGCCGCCCAAAATACGCAGTATTTT | CASSLGGAGAAQNTQYF
. | TRBJ1-6 | TRBD1 | TRBV3-1/TRBV3-2 | TGTGCCAGCAGCCGCAACCGGGACAGGGTTATAGGGTCACCCCTCCACTTT | CASSRNRDRVIGSPLHF
once | TRBJ1-4 | . | TRBV10-3 | TGTGCCATCAGTGCTGGGTCAAAACTGTTTTTT | CAISAGSKLFF
. | TRBJ2-1 | . | TRBV6-5 | TGTGCCAGCAGTTATATGGGCTCTCCAAAGAATGAGCAGTTCTTC | CASSYMGSPKNEQFF
. | TRBJ1-5 | . | TRBV7-8 | TGTGCCAGCAGCCCGGGGGGGATTCAGCCCCAGCATTTT | CASSPGGIQPQHF
. | TRBJ2-2 | TRBD2 | TRBV7-3 | TGTGCCAGCAGCTTAGCGGGGGACGGAACCGGGGAGCTGTTTTTT | CASSLAGDGTGELFF
. | TRBJ1-4 | . | TRBV5-6 | TGTGCCAGCAGCTTGGGGGGTCAGGGGAGGAATGAAAAACTGTTTTTT | CASSLGGQGRNEKLFF
once | TRBJ2-2 | TRBD1 | TRBV7-9 | TGTGCCAGCAGCTTGGGACAGGGCAACGGGGAGCTGTTTTTT | CASSLGQGNGELFF
. | TRBJ1-1 | . | TRBV12-3/TRBV12-4 | TGTGCCAGCAGTTTACAGGGTACTGAAGCTTTCTTT | CASSLQGTEAFF
. | TRBJ1-1 | . | TRBV4-1 | TGCGCCAGCAGCCAAGAGCTGCAGAGTGTTACTGAAGCTTTCTTT | CASSQELQSVTEAFF
. | TRBJ1-2 | . | TRBV11-2 | TGTGCCAGCAGCTTAGTCAGGGGACCTTACACCTTC | CASSLVRGPYTF
few | TRBJ1-2 | . | TRBV5-4 | TGTGCCAGCAGCGACACAGGCTATGGCTACACCTTC | CASSDTGYGYTF
. | TRBJ2-3 | . | TRBV25-1 | TGTGCCAGCAGCATAACAGATACGCAGTATTTT | CASSITDTQYF
. | TRBJ2-7 | TRBD1 | TRBV6-5 | TGTGCCAGCAGTTACTACTGGACAGGGACAGGGTACGAGCAGTACTTC | CASSYYWTGTGYEQYF
. | TRBJ1-2 | . | TRBV10-3 | TGTGCCACCGCCGGGGGGGAGAACTATGGCTACACCTTC | CATAGGENYGYTF
. | TRBJ2-3 | TRBD2 | TRBV7-2 | TGTGCCAGCAGCCCTAGCGGGGGGGCTGCAGATACGCAGTATTTT | CASSPSGGAADTQYF
. | TRBJ1-5 | . | TRBV29-1 | TGCAGCGCCGACAGCTTTAAAGGACAGCCCCAGCATTTT | CSADSFKGQPQHF
few | TRBJ1-6 | TRBD1 | TRBV6-5 | TGTGCCAGCAGTTTAGAAACCGGGACAGGGTATTCACCCCTCCACTTT | CASSLETGTGYSPLHF
. | TRBJ2-1 | . | TRBV30 | TGTGCCTGGAGTGATGGGTGGGGGCGCAATGAGCAGTTCTTC | CAWSDGWGRNEQFF
. | TRBJ2-6 | . | TRBV9 | TGTGCCAGCAGCGTGGGAGGGGGCGCCTTTTTCTCTGGGGCCAACGTCCTGACTTTC | CASSVGGGAFFSGANVLTF
. | TRBJ2-1 | TRBD2 | TRBV5-6 | TGTGCCAGCAGCTCCACGGGAGGGTCTTACAATGAGCAGTTCTTC | CASSSTGGSYNEQFF
. | TRBJ1-1 | . | TRBV3-1/TRBV3-2 | TGTGCCAGCAGCCTCCAGAGGGGGTTTGAAGCTTTCTTT | CASSLQRGFEAFF
. | TRBJ1-5 | . | TRBV21-1 | TGTGCCAGCAGCAACCGAGGGGAGGGGCAGCCCCAGCATTTT | CASSNRGEGQPQHF
. | TRBJ2-3 | . | TRBV5-1 | TGCGCCAGCAGCCCAGCAGTAGTCACAGATACGCAGTATTTT | CASSPAVVTDTQYF
once | TRBJ2-7 | . | TRBV6-2/TRBV6-3 | TGTGCCAGCAGTTACCCAACAGGGAGCTGGGGGGAGCAGTACTTC | CASSYPTGSWGEQYF
. | TRBJ1-1 | . | TRBV7-8 | TGTGCCAGCAGCTTAGTGCGCGCTGAAGCTTTCTTT | CASSLVRAEAFF
. | TRBJ1-4 | TRBD1 | TRBV6-6 | TGTGCCAGCGTGGACAGGAGGTTAGAAAAACTGTTTTTT | CASVDRRLEKLFF
. | TRBJ1-3 | . | TRBV4-1 | TGCGCCAGCAGCCAAGAGTCCGGTCGAGGAAACACCATATATTTT | CASSQESGRGNTIYF
. | TRBJ2-7 | . | TRBV11-2 | TGTGCCAGCAGCCCCGTAAGGGCCGAGCAGTACTTC | CASSPVRAEQYF
. | TRBJ1-1 | TRBD1 | TRBV6-2/TRBV6-3 | TGTGCCAGCAGCGAGGACAGGGAGAACACTGAAGCTTTCTTT | CASSEDRENTEAFF
. | TRBJ2-4 | TRBD1 | TRBV5-6 | TGTGCCAGCAGCCAGACAGGGGAGAAAAACATTCAGTACTTC | CASSQTGEKNIQYF